This is a list of T cell receptor beta chains from one sample in a study of blood T cell repertoires in COVID-19. The repertoire was sequenced with immunoSEQ multiplex PCR; TCRdb's copy has only in-frame clones and lacks some. The sample holds under 80,000 clones, 86% seen once. The sample was peripheral blood. The origin of the receptors is a man in his 70s with active COVID-19. Both conserved end residues are part of each CDR3. A D gene is named only where the DNA matches it firmly. A clone size is listed for some rows: how often the clone was seen (once, few, many), or a class if it is expanded.

TRBJ2-1	.	.	TRBV5-4	TGTGCCAGCAGCTTGGGTCGACGGCGGGGCCCCGATGAGCAGTTCTTC	CASSLGRRRGPDEQFF
TRBJ1-4	.	.	TRBV10-2	TGCGCCAGCCACGAGACAGGCTCGACAGGAAAACTGTTTTTT	CASHETGSTGKLFF
TRBJ2-2	TRBD2	once	TRBV19	TGTGCCAGTAGAAATCGGTCCGGGAATCCCATAGCGGGAGGGCCAGGGCCCGGGGAGCTGTTTTTT	CASRNRSGNPIAGGPGPGELFF
TRBJ2-7	TRBD1	.	TRBV28	TGTGCCAGCAGCCGAAGGACAGGGGGCAACTCCTACGAGCAGTACTTC	CASSRRTGGNSYEQYF
TRBJ1-4	.	.	TRBV19	TGTGCCAGTAGCCAGAGGTGGGGGGGAAATGAAAAACTGTTTTTT	CASSQRWGGNEKLFF
TRBJ2-7	TRBD2	few	TRBV9	TGTGCCAGCAGCCCGAGGGGGGCTAGCGGGATTGCCTGGCAGTACTTC	CASSPRGASGIAWQYF
TRBJ2-2	.	.	TRBV5-6	TGTGCCAGCAGTCCCCGATTCCCCGCCGGCACCGGGGAGCTGTTTTTT	CASSPRFPAGTGELFF
TRBJ1-6	TRBD1	.	TRBV19	TGTGCCAGTACCGCGGGACAGGGGGCTTCTTCACCCCTCCACTTT	CASTAGQGASSPLHF
TRBJ2-1	.	.	TRBV4-1	TGCGCCAGCAGCCAAGGGGCAGGGCGGAATGAGCAGTTCTTC	CASSQGAGRNEQFF
TRBJ2-7	TRBD2	.	TRBV18	TGTGCCAGCTCACCACGGAGCGGGGGGAGCTCCTACGAGCAGTACTTC	CASSPRSGGSSYEQYF
TRBJ2-3	.	.	TRBV7-9	TGTGCCAGCAGCCTCACAGATACGCAGTATTTT	CASSLTDTQYF
TRBJ1-5	.	.	TRBV6-2/TRBV6-3	TGTGCCAGCAGTCAGCAGGGGCGGGGCAATCAGCCCCAGCATTTT	CASSQQGRGNQPQHF
TRBJ2-3	TRBD2	.	TRBV25-1	TGTGCCAGCAGTGAATCGAGGGCTAGCGGGGGGATAACAGATACGCAGTATTTT	CASSESRASGGITDTQYF
TRBJ2-1	TRBD1	.	TRBV6-2/TRBV6-3	TGTGCCAGCAGCCCCCCCGTCCAGGGACAGGGGCTACTAGCGGAGGGGTACAATGAGCAGTTCTTC	CASSPPVQGQGLLAEGYNEQFF
TRBJ1-2	.	.	TRBV2	TGTGCCAGCACCCAAGGGGGATCCGGCTACACCTTC	CASTQGGSGYTF
TRBJ1-2	.	.	TRBV15	TGTGCCACCAGCAGAGATCGAGGGGGGGACTATGGCTACACCTTC	CATSRDRGGDYGYTF
TRBJ1-1	TRBD1	.	TRBV11-2	TGTGCCAGCAGCACAAACAGGGGGGGGACTGAAGCTTTCTTT	CASSTNRGGTEAFF
TRBJ1-2	.	few	TRBV20-1	TGCAGTGCTAGCGGGAACTATGGCTACACCTTC	CSASGNYGYTF
TRBJ2-7	.	.	TRBV7-9	TGTGCCAGCAGCCCCGACACACCCTACGAGCAGTACTTC	CASSPDTPYEQYF
TRBJ1-6	.	.	TRBV30	TGTGCCTGGAGTTGGGGCGGCCCTGCCCTCCACTTT	CAWSWGGPALHF
TRBJ2-5	TRBD2	.	TRBV9	TGTGCCAGCAGCGTAGCGGGAGGTAGCGGGAGGCAAGAGACCCAGTACTTC	CASSVAGGSGRQETQYF
TRBJ2-5	TRBD1	.	TRBV19	TGTGCCAGTAGCCAGACAGGGGGTAAGACCCAGTACTTC	CASSQTGGKTQYF
TRBJ2-3	TRBD2	.	TRBV6-5	TGTTCCGCCCGACTAGCGGGAGGGCGGGTTACGCAGTATTTT	CSARLAGGRVTQYF
TRBJ1-2	TRBD1	.	TRBV19	TGTGCCAGTAGTATGGGGACAGGGAGGATGGATGGCTACACCTTC	CASSMGTGRMDGYTF
TRBJ2-3	TRBD2	.	TRBV3-1/TRBV3-2	TGTGCCAGCAGCCAGAACGCGGGGACTAGCGGGACAGATACGCAGTATTTT	CASSQNAGTSGTDTQYF
TRBJ1-6	.	.	TRBV18	TGTGCCAGCTCACCACCCGCCAGCTCCTATAATTCACCCCTCCACTTT	CASSPPASSYNSPLHF
TRBJ2-3	TRBD2	.	TRBV7-2	TGTGCCAGCAGCACCCGGACTAGCGGGGCCCTAACAGATACGCAGTATTTT	CASSTRTSGALTDTQYF
TRBJ2-1	.	.	TRBV9	TGTGCCAGCAACCCCTACGCCGACTACTTACGCGATGAGCAGTTCTTC	CASNPYADYLRDEQFF
TRBJ2-2	TRBD1	.	TRBV27	TGTGCCAGCGAGGGACAGTTTATAACCGGGGAGCTGTTTTTT	CASEGQFITGELFF
TRBJ2-7	TRBD1	.	TRBV5-4	TGTGCCAGCAGCCCGCCGACAGGGGGTCAGTACGAGCAGTACTTC	CASSPPTGGQYEQYF
TRBJ2-5	.	.	TRBV6-1	TGTGCCAGCAGTGAAGCCCGGGGTCGTCGGGAGACCCAGTACTTC	CASSEARGRRETQYF
TRBJ2-5	TRBD2	.	TRBV5-1	TGCGCCAGCAGCCCACCGGGACTAGCGGGAGGCGGGGAGACCCAGTACTTC	CASSPPGLAGGGETQYF
TRBJ1-4	.	.	TRBV30	TGTGCCTGGAGGGCCAATAATGAAAAACTGTTTTTT	CAWRANNEKLFF
TRBJ2-3	TRBD2	.	TRBV2	TGTGCCACCCAGCGGGAACTCACAGATACGCAGTATTTT	CATQRELTDTQYF
TRBJ2-3	.	.	TRBV7-6	TGTGCCAGCAGCCCGACGGGTGGGGGGAGGAACACAGATACGCAGTATTTT	CASSPTGGGRNTDTQYF
TRBJ2-6	.	.	TRBV6-5	TGTGCCAGCAGTTACTCGAGGGGGTCTGGGGCCAACGTCCTGACTTTC	CASSYSRGSGANVLTF
TRBJ1-4	TRBD1	.	TRBV4-3	TGCGCCAGCAGCCAAGACTGGGACAGGGGACTTGAAAAACTGTTTTTT	CASSQDWDRGLEKLFF
TRBJ2-4	TRBD2	.	TRBV7-9	TGTGCCAGCAGCTTATACCTAGCGGCGGAAAACATTCAGTACTTC	CASSLYLAAENIQYF
TRBJ2-7	TRBD1	once	TRBV4-3	TGCGCCAGCAGCCCAAGCCGGGACAGGTACGAGCAGTACTTC	CASSPSRDRYEQYF
TRBJ2-3	TRBD1	.	TRBV10-3	TGCGCCATCAGCCCAGGGGGTGCTTCAGATACGCAGTATTTT	CAISPGGASDTQYF
TRBJ2-5	TRBD2	.	TRBV18	TGTGCCAGCTCCCCTCTCCCGGGACTAGCGGGAGGCCCTATAGAGACCCAGTACTTC	CASSPLPGLAGGPIETQYF
TRBJ1-1	TRBD1	.	TRBV9	TGTGCCAGCAGCCCCCTTGGACAGGTGGACACTGAAGCTTTCTTT	CASSPLGQVDTEAFF
TRBJ2-7	.	.	TRBV19	TGTGCCACCCAGAGGGCGGCGAGCTCCTACGAGCAGTACTTC	CATQRAASSYEQYF
TRBJ2-7	.	.	TRBV5-1	TGCGCCAGCAGCTTGGGGGCCAAGGAGCAGTACTTC	CASSLGAKEQYF